Listed here are 20 T cell receptor beta chains from one sample, sequenced in a study of blood T cell repertoires in COVID-19. TCRdb's table, derived via immunoSEQ multiplex PCR, lists solely in-frame clones and lacks some. The table has some 250,000 clones, about four fifths seen once. Sequencing input: peripheral blood. These receptors were taken from a woman between 18 and 30 years old with acute or convalescent COVID-19.

J is TRBJ2-5 and V is TRBV18, with a tentative D call TRBD1 (6 bases). Germline V gene data show CDR1 as KGHSH and CDR2 as LQKENI. The CDR3 is 15 amino acids. V lost 3 bases and J lost 0, with 11 bases in between. The chain's CDR3 is CASSPETGNQETQYF. CDR3 coding DNA: TGTGCCAGCTCACCCGAGACAGGAAACCAAGAGACCCAGTACTTC.

The rearrangement links TRBV4-3 to TRBJ2-3; D not certain. Trimming pared 2 bases from V and 2 bases from J, leaving 14 bases between. Per the germline V gene, CDR1 is LGHNA and CDR2 is YSLEER. This CDR3 is built from 16 residues. The CDR3 DNA reads as TGCGCCAGCAGCCAACAAAGACTCGGTCACACAGATACGCAGTATTTT. Its protein is CASSQQRLGHTDTQYF.

This chain connects TRBV15 to TRBJ1-4; no reliable D call. The germline V and J ends were trimmed by 0 bases and 8 bases, with 13 bases remaining between them. The CDR3 is made up of 15 amino acids. From germline, CDR1 is LNHNV and CDR2 YYDKDF (reference sequence). The chain's CDR3 is CATSRDPGSSEKLFF. CDR3 DNA: TGTGCCACCAGCAGAGACCCGGGATCAAGCGAAAAACTGTTTTTT.

The CDR3 is CASSQVWGGSGYTF. The CDR3 bases are TGTGCCAGCAGCCAAGTCTGGGGAGGGAGTGGCTACACCTTC. The chain couples TRBV3-1 (or the pseudogene TRBV3-2) to TRBJ1-2; no clear D. Germline CDR1 reads LGHDT; CDR2 reads YNNKEL (reference sequence). V was shortened by 1 base and J by 7 bases, with 13 bases between the two germline ends. This CDR3 is 14 amino acids long.

The chain joins TRBV30 to TRBJ2-7; TRBD2 matches at 9 bases. V lost 4 bases to trimming and J lost 4 bases; unmatched junction nucleotides: 8. The CDR3 loop spans 14 amino acids. From germline, CDR1 is GTSNPN and CDR2 SVGIG (reference sequence). Here the CDR3 DNA reads TGTGCCTGGAAACGACTAGCGGCCAGTTACGAGCAGTACTTC. It codes for CAWKRLAASYEQYF.

The CDR3 DNA follows: TGTGCCTGGAGTGTTGAGGGAAGGTGGTATGGCTACACCTTC. Its translation is CAWSVEGRWYGYTF. The rearrangement joins TRBV30 to TRBJ1-2, with D hard to call. Per germline, CDR1 GTSNPN and CDR2 SVGIG (reference sequence). This CDR3 spans 14 amino acids. Trimming removed 0 bases at V and 5 bases at J, with 13 bases between. The full variable domain, rest sourced from reference TRBV30 and TRBJ1-2, is SQTIHQWPATLVQPVGSPLSLECTVEGTSNPNLYWYRQAAGRGLQLLFYSVGIGQISSEVPQNLSASRPQDRQFILSSKKLLLSDSGFYLCAWSVEGRWYGYTFGSGTRLTVV.

This sequence joins TRBV5-1 and TRBJ2-3; D perhaps matches TRBD1 (8 bases). Per germline, CDR1 SGHRS and CDR2 YFSETQ. V was cut by 0 bases and J by 4 bases, with 15 bases left in between. The length of the CDR3 is 16 residues. The CDR3 region has the DNA TGCGCCAGCAGCTTGGTTCGGACAGGGAGGGCAGATACGCAGTATTTT. It yields the protein CASSLVRTGRADTQYF.

The chain couples TRBV2 to TRBJ2-5; a possible D gene is TRBD1 (5 bases). V lost 7 bases to trimming and J lost 1 base, with 7 bases between them. This CDR3 region has 12 residues. CDR1 SNHLY and CDR2 FYNNEI come from the germline V gene. The CDR3 nucleotides read TGTGCCAGCAATCAGGGCCAAGAGACCCAGTACTTC. This translates into CASNQGQETQYF.

In regard to this clone: Other DNA sequences from this sample encode an identical CDR3 as well. The chain employs TRBV6-4 and TRBJ2-3; 9 bases are shared with TRBD2. Trimming at V came to 0 bases and at J to 2 bases, leaving 3 bases not matched to a gene. Germline V CDR1 and CDR2: MRHNA, SNTAGT. This CDR3 is 16 amino acids long. CDR3 region: CASSDSAGGPTDTQYF. CDR3 DNA sequence: TGTGCCAGCAGTGACTCGGCGGGAGGGCCCACAGATACGCAGTATTTT.

This clone was seen only once. The V gene is TRBV6-2 or TRBV6-3, the J gene TRBJ1-2, with 11 bases aligning to TRBD1. The V and J ends lost 2 bases and 7 bases, in that order; junction bases with no gene match: 3. The CDR3 sequence is 14 residues long. Per the germline V gene, CDR1 is MNHEY and CDR2 is SVGEGT. The CDR3 DNA sequence: TGTGCCAGCAGTTACGGACAGGGGGCTAGTGGCTACACCTTC. Translating gives CASSYGQGASGYTF.

This clone was seen a single time. The chain carries TRBV5-6 and TRBJ2-1; 13 bases are a match to TRBD2. The CDR3 runs 16 residues. The V gene's germline CDR1 is SGHDT and CDR2 YYEEEE. The V and J ends lost 4 bases and 6 bases, in that order; junction bases with no gene match: 7. The CDR3 reads CASSLRLAGGPNEQFF. CDR3 coding DNA: TGTGCCAGCAGCCTCCGACTAGCGGGAGGCCCCAATGAGCAGTTCTTC.

The genes are TRBV5-1 and TRBJ2-3; D ambiguous. Germline CDR1 SGHRS, CDR2 YFSETQ. The CDR3 loop spans 14 amino acids. V was trimmed by 0 bases and J by 5 bases, leaving 10 bases between them. Written as DNA, the CDR3 is TGCGCCAGCAGCTTGGGTCAGGCCGTAGATACGCAGTATTTT. Its translation: CASSLGQAVDTQYF.

The chain has TRBV4-3 and TRBJ1-5; 7 nucleotides align to TRBD1. V shed 1 base, J shed 4 bases, and the junction held 7 bases outside the gene matches. The germline V gene has CDR1 LGHNA and CDR2 YSLEER. This CDR3 region has 16 residues. CDR3 nucleotides: TGCGCCAGCAGCCAAGCCCCCGCAGGGGGGAATCAGCCCCAGCATTTT. Amino acid sequence: CASSQAPAGGNQPQHF.

This chain links TRBV6-5 with TRBJ1-5; D might be TRBD1 (6 bases). Trimming took off 7 bases at V and 9 bases at J, with 16 bases between the two ends. Per germline, CDR1 MNHEY and CDR2 SVGAGI. CDR3 size: 13 residues. CDR3 in amino acids: CASTDRRVLPQHF. CDR3 nucleotide sequence: TGTGCCAGCACCGACAGGCGCGTATTGCCCCAGCATTTT.

This clone is a singleton in its sample. The chain has TRBV5-5 and TRBJ2-7, with D possibly matching TRBD1 (5 bases). CDR1 is SGHKS, CDR2 YYEKEE, per germline (reference sequence). The length of the CDR3 is 12 residues. V dropped 4 bases and J dropped 10 bases, with 15 bases sitting between them. The CDR3 here is CASSTENRPQYF. The CDR3 DNA reads TGTGCCAGCAGCACGGAGAACAGGCCACAGTACTTC.

The chain combines TRBV6-1 with TRBJ1-2, with a weak D call TRBD1 (5 bases). The CDR3 is made up of 17 amino acids. Deletions cut 3 bases from V and 3 bases from J, with 20 bases between. Germline assignment: CDR1 MNHNS and CDR2 SASEGT. The CDR3 region has the DNA TGTGCCAGCAGTGATTGGACCAGGGTGGGTCTGGACTATGGCTACACCTTC. Translated: CASSDWTRVGLDYGYTF.

The CDR3 bases are TGTGCCAGCAGCAAACCAGGGGGCGCGGAGACCCAGTACTTC. As protein: CASSKPGGAETQYF. J is TRBJ2-5 and V is TRBV21-1; TRBD1 reflects the table's D call only, with no check against the DNA. TRBV21-1 is a recognized pseudogene. This CDR3 has 14 residues.

The chain uses TRBV6-2 or TRBV6-3 and TRBJ2-7; 9 bases match TRBD2. V shed 0 bases, J shed 5 bases, and the junction held 5 bases outside the gene matches. This CDR3 contains 15 residues. Germline values: CDR1 MNHEY, CDR2 SVGEGT. The CDR3 DNA follows: TGTGCCAGCAGTTACTCGCCGCGGGAGGGCCACGAGCAGTACTTC. The encoded protein is CASSYSPREGHEQYF.

The V gene is TRBV5-6, the J gene TRBJ2-7, with TRBD2 matching 14 bases. Germline lookup yields CDR1 SGHDT and CDR2 YYEEEE. This CDR3 contains 17 residues. The ends lost 2 bases at V and 4 bases at J; junction bases unmatched: 8. CDR3 coding DNA: TGTGCCAGCAGCTTCGCCGGGACTAGCGGGAGTAGGTACGAGCAGTACTTC. It specifies CASSFAGTSGSRYEQYF.

The rearrangement links TRBV7-9 to TRBJ2-3; TRBD2 might be the D (6 bases). Germline assignment: CDR1 SEHNR and CDR2 FQNEAQ (reference sequence). This CDR3 comprises 15 residues. The ends were cut back, 6 bases at V and 1 base at J, with 14 bases in the middle. DNA for the CDR3: TGTGCCAGCAGTTTCCGGGAGATAGGCACAGATACGCAGTATTTT. It encodes CASSFREIGTDTQYF.